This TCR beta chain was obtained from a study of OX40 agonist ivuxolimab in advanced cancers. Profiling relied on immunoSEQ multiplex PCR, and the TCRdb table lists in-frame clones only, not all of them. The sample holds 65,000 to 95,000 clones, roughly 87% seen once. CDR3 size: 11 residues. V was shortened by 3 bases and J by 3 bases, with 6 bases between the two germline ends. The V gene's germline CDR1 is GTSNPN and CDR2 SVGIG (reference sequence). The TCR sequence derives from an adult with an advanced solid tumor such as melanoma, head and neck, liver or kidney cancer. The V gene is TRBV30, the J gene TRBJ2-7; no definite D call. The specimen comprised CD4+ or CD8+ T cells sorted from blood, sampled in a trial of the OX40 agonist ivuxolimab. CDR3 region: CAWRHNYEQYF. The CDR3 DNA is TGTGCCTGGAGACACAACTACGAGCAGTACTTC.